The source of this TCR beta chain is a study of T-cell memory formation after mild COVID-19. Study-wide background: For the most part, TCR clusters were specific to one donor.

Constant-segment-primed 5'RACE gave TCR alpha and TCR beta cDNA libraries with sample barcodes and UMIs. From the 5' RACE reads, TCRdb called clonotypes with MiXCR, one entry per CDR3 protein. The data contain 300,000 to 350,000 distinct CDR3 sequences, roughly a fifth of them singletons. Ten or more counts support this clonotype. Its specificity is unknown. Germline CDR1 LNHNV, CDR2 YYDKDF (reference sequence). Trimming cost V 0 bases and J 0 bases, with 6 bases left between them. The CDR3 totals 15 residues. Study outcomes and limitations: Memory from before infection featured some responding clones, which suggests cross-reactive memory joined.

This TCR was sampled from a young man who had mild COVID-19 (a few samples of this study predate the infection). Cell type and time point are not known. The V gene is TRBV15, the J gene TRBJ2-4; D gene uncertain. Sequenced material: PBMCs or a T cell subset sorted from them (not recorded which). In DNA, the CDR3 is TGTGCCACCAGCAGAGATAACGGAGCCAAAAACATTCAGTACTTC. Amino acid sequence: CATSRDNGAKNIQYF.